This T cell receptor beta chain was captured by sequencing in a study of spatial heterogeneity in lung cancer. Across the study: Compared with alpha-chain sequences, beta-chain sequences were consistently detected in greater numbers. Study results and caveats: Follow-up blood showed ubiquitous expanded tumor TCRs less than blood at resection did.

Comments on this clonotype: Its specificity is not known. One end of the junction is discordant with germline, which a read error may explain.

Time point of the sample: sample taken at primary tumor resection. Whole RNA was taken from tumor, nontumor lung or frozen PBMC; it was then sequenced unsorted. Donation came from roughly 72 patients with untreated early-stage non-small cell lung cancer. Each TCR cDNA molecule bore a unique molecular identifier. In TCRdb, the 5' RACE reads were re-called with MiXCR into one record per CDR3 protein. The repertoire holds 89,000 or so distinct CDR3 sequences, under 25% seen once, with about 6.6% in the top ten. The CDR3 totals 14 residues. Germline assignment: CDR1 ENHRY and CDR2 SYGVKD. The J gene is TRBJ2-1, the V gene TRBV10-3, with D perhaps TRBD2 (7 bases). The sequencing used PBMCs, collected at surgery. This clonotype was sampled from a male donor with early-stage non-small cell lung cancer. The CDR3 nucleotides are TGTACCATCAGTGAGTCGTCGGGGGGCGGTGAGCAGTTCTTC. Translated: CTISESSGGGEQFF.